The 27 T cell receptor beta chains reported below all come from one sample, sequenced in a study of blood T cells in healthy people across ages. Sample-barcoded 5' priming and a J-beta primer mix drove a second PCR of about 6 to 11 cycles. TCRdb itself ran the 5' RACE reads through MiXCR, one entry per CDR3 protein. The table records 800,000 to 950,000 distinct CDR3 sequences, about 28% of them present only once. These sequences were also reported in another study, on T cells of mothers and their children.

The sequencing input was blood. These TCRs come from a middle-aged woman in good health.

About this clonotype itself: An end of the junction differs from the germline gene, which may be a read error. The chain uses TRBV16 and TRBJ1-1; perhaps TRBD1 as D (5 bases). This CDR3 has 14 amino acids. Germline CDR1 and CDR2: KGHSY and FQNENV. As DNA, the CDR3 is TGTGCCAGCAGCCAGCAGACAGAGGGCACTGGAGCTTTCTTT. The encoded protein is CASSQQTEGTGAFF.

This clonotype was recorded many times. The V and J genes are TRBV12-3 or TRBV12-4 and TRBJ1-5, with 8 bases that match TRBD1. This CDR3 has 17 amino acids. The J segment lost 3 bases and the V segment lost 4 bases, leaving 11 bases of the junction unmatched. The CDR3, as DNA: TGTGCCAGCAGTTCCAGGACAGGGTGGGGGTTCAATCAGCCCCAGCATTTT. Amino acids: CASSSRTGWGFNQPQHF.

This clonotype was counted only a few times. The chain employs TRBV11-1 and TRBJ2-5; 10 bases are a match to TRBD2. This CDR3 is built from 15 residues. The J segment lost 4 bases and the V segment lost 5 bases, leaving 7 bases of the junction unmatched. CDR1 and CDR2 (germline): SGHAT, FQDESV (reference sequence). CDR3 amino acids: CASSLQGTSVETQYF. CDR3 sequence (DNA): TGTGCCAGCAGCCTACAAGGGACTAGCGTAGAGACCCAGTACTTC.

This sequence joins TRBV20-1 and TRBJ2-5, with D possibly matching TRBD1 (5 bases). The V and J ends lost 3 bases and 1 base respectively, with 21 bases between them. Germline V gene sequence: CDR1 DFQATT, CDR2 SNEGSKA (reference sequence). The CDR3 sequence is 17 residues long. The CDR3 DNA reads TGCAGTGCTAGCCCGTTTCAGGTGGGGCCGTCCCAAGAGACCCAGTACTTC. Its protein product is CSASPFQVGPSQETQYF.

This clonotype was recorded a few times. The chain is built from TRBV20-1 and TRBJ2-3; tentatively, D is TRBD2 (7 bases). The CDR3 spans 16 residues. The V end was cut by 7 bases, the J end by 4 bases, with 24 bases between. Germline V lookup: CDR1 DFQATT, CDR2 SNEGSKA (reference sequence). CDR3 amino acids: CSVPGRGGFSPDTQYF. DNA of the CDR3: TGCAGTGTCCCGGGGAGGGGGGGATTTAGTCCAGATACGCAGTATTTT.

This clonotype was counted only a few times. The gene calls are TRBV28 and TRBJ2-7, with 12 bases aligning to TRBD2. The trim removed 6 bases at V and 3 bases at J, leaving 6 bases unmatched. Germline assignment: CDR1 MDHEN and CDR2 SYDVKM. The CDR3 sequence is 15 residues long. DNA of the CDR3: TGTGCCAGCAGCACCGGACTAGCGGGGTTCTACGAGCAGTACTTC. Its protein is CASSTGLAGFYEQYF.

This clonotype has ten or more counts. The chain has TRBV20-1 and TRBJ2-7; D is possibly TRBD2 (6 bases). The CDR3 runs 11 residues. Trimming removed 3 bases from V and 4 bases from J, with 7 bases in between. Germline CDR1 is DFQATT and CDR2 is SNEGSKA (reference sequence). CDR3 bases: TGCAGTGCTAGGGAGGGTTACGAGCAGTACTTC. Its translation is CSAREGYEQYF.

Only a few counts were recorded for this clonotype. The chain couples TRBV5-1 to TRBJ1-1; possibly TRBD1 for D (5 bases). The CDR3 is 14 residues long. The V end lost 7 bases, the J end lost 3 bases, and 16 bases lay between the germline ends. Looked up from germline, CDR1 is SGHRS and CDR2 is YFSETQ. CDR3: CASRSDSLYTEAFF. The CDR3 bases are TGCGCCAGCCGATCCGACAGCCTTTACACTGAAGCTTTCTTT.

The chain uses TRBV6-2 or TRBV6-3 and TRBJ1-1; D might be TRBD1 (6 bases). The CDR3 extends over 14 amino acids. CDR1 and CDR2 (germline): MNHEY, SVGEGT. The ends were cut back, 2 bases at V and 4 bases at J, with 11 bases in the middle. Here the CDR3 reads CASSYGQPVTEAFF. The CDR3 DNA follows: TGTGCCAGCAGTTACGGACAGCCGGTCACTGAAGCTTTCTTT.

This chain uses TRBV7-2 with TRBJ1-1; D gene unclear. Looked up from germline, CDR1 is SGHTA and CDR2 is FQGNSA. The CDR3 spans 12 residues. Trimming left V 5 bases short and J 4 bases short, with 8 bases between. CDR3 in amino acids: CASSRVPTEAFF. CDR3 in DNA: TGTGCCAGCAGCCGCGTCCCCACTGAAGCTTTCTTT.

This clonotype was detected a few times. The gene calls are TRBV12-3 or TRBV12-4 and TRBJ2-6; 10 bases are a match to TRBD2. The CDR3 extends over 18 amino acids. J gave up 3 bases and V 7 bases, and 12 bases lay outside the gene matches. This CDR3 reads CASTDPSGGVIGANVLTF. CDR3 sequence (DNA): TGTGCCAGCACAGACCCGAGCGGGGGGGTAATTGGGGCCAACGTCCTGACTTTC.

The J gene is TRBJ2-3, the V gene TRBV28, with 9 bases identical to TRBD2. The germline V gene encodes CDR1 MDHEN and CDR2 SYDVKM. J was trimmed by 2 bases and V by 9 bases; bases with no gene match: 12. The CDR3 has 16 amino acids. This CDR3 reads CASAIPGTSSTDTQYF. In nucleotides, the CDR3 is TGTGCCAGTGCCATTCCCGGGACTAGCTCCACAGATACGCAGTATTTT.

This clonotype was seen many times. CDR3 DNA: TGTGCCAGCAGCCCCCGACAGGGCCTCGCAGATACGCAGTATTTT. Its translation: CASSPRQGLADTQYF. The chain joins TRBV28 to TRBJ2-3, with 7 bases that match TRBD1. This CDR3 has 15 amino acids. Germline CDR1 and CDR2: MDHEN and SYDVKM. After removal of 6 bases from V and 4 bases from J, the junction contained 10 bases not matched to a gene.

This clonotype was seen at least ten times. V and J are TRBV7-9 and TRBJ2-4, with a tentative D call TRBD1 (5 bases). This CDR3 has 14 residues. The germline gives CDR1 SEHNR, CDR2 FQNEAQ (reference sequence). Trimming pared 2 bases from V and 4 bases from J, leaving 9 bases between. This CDR3 reads CASSLQQGKNIQYF. DNA for the CDR3: TGTGCCAGCAGCTTACAGCAGGGTAAAAACATTCAGTACTTC.

This rearrangement joins TRBV5-6 to TRBJ2-5; D unresolved. The germline CDR1 and CDR2 sequences are SGHDT and YYEEEE. There are 14 residues in the CDR3. Trimming cost V 1 base and J 7 bases, with 14 bases left between them. The CDR3: CASSLYGVLGTQYF. CDR3 coding DNA: TGTGCCAGCAGCTTGTATGGGGTGTTGGGGACCCAGTACTTC. Together with reference TRBV5-6 and TRBJ2-5, the CDR3 gives the full variable domain: DAGVTQSPTHLIKTRGQQVTLRCSPKSGHDTVSWYQQALGQGPQFIFQYYEEEERQRGNFPDRFSGHQFPNYSSELNVNALLLGDSALYLCASSLYGVLGTQYFGPGTRLLVL.

The chain combines TRBV14 with TRBJ1-2, with unresolved D. V was clipped by 1 base and J by 4 bases, with 10 bases between them. From germline, CDR1 is SGHDN and CDR2 FVKESK. The CDR3 extends over 14 amino acids. The CDR3 nucleotides are TGTGCCAGCAGCCAAGCGACATTATCCTATGGCTACACCTTC. Amino acids: CASSQATLSYGYTF.

This clonotype was seen a handful of times. As DNA, the CDR3 is TGTGCCAGCAGTACCGGACAGGTCTCCGAACCCTACGAGCAGTACTTC. Amino acids: CASSTGQVSEPYEQYF. This chain connects TRBV27 to TRBJ2-5, with 7 bases aligning to TRBD1. The DNA end is more similar to TRBJ2-7, so the J call may be wrong. The CDR3 covers 16 residues. Germline assignment: CDR1 MNHEY and CDR2 SMNVEV (reference sequence).

The V gene is TRBV11-3, the J gene TRBJ2-7; D not resolved. Germline CDR1 SGHNT, CDR2 YENEEA. The CDR3 has 17 amino acids. V gave up 1 base and J gave up 0 bases, with 16 bases separating them. The CDR3 region is CASSLVGSTKDSYEQYF. The CDR3 nucleotides are TGTGCCAGCAGCTTAGTAGGCAGTACGAAGGACTCCTACGAGCAGTACTTC.

With respect to this clonotype: This could be a read error, since a much larger clone is one nucleotide away. The chain joins TRBV5-1 to TRBJ2-7; tentatively, D is TRBD2 (6 bases). The V gene's germline CDR1 is SGHRS and CDR2 YFSETQ. The V end lost 4 bases, the J end lost 0 bases, and 20 bases lay between the germline ends. The CDR3 extends over 17 amino acids. The CDR3 protein is CASSLLTGGTLSYEQYF. The DNA of the CDR3 is TGCGCCAGCAGCCTCCTCACCGGGGGTACCCTCTCCTACGAGCAGTACTTC.

The J gene is TRBJ2-3, the V gene TRBV4-1; 8 bases map to TRBD2. The CDR3 consists of 17 residues. V lost 4 bases, J lost 4 bases, and 13 bases stayed unmatched. The germline gives CDR1 MGHRA, CDR2 YSYEKL. The CDR3 bases are TGCGCCAGCAGCCGCCTAGAAGGACTAGCCATCGCAGATACGCAGTATTTT. Amino acids: CASSRLEGLAIADTQYF.

The chain joins TRBV2 to TRBJ2-1; TRBD1 matches 7 bases. Germline V gives CDR1 SNHLY, CDR2 FYNNEI. V trimming: 3 bases; J trimming: 8 bases; junction bases outside the gene matches: 10. The CDR3 has 15 amino acids. The CDR3 region has the DNA TGTGCCAGCAGTGAGGAGACACAGGGGCTACATGAGCAGTTCTTC. This translates into CASSEETQGLHEQFF.

This clonotype was detected ten times or more. This chain links TRBV7-2 with TRBJ2-7; 7 bases map to TRBD1. This CDR3 contains 15 residues. Germline lookup yields CDR1 SGHTA and CDR2 FQGNSA. Trimming at V came to 4 bases and at J to 0 bases, leaving 6 bases not matched to a gene. The chain's CDR3 is CASSSRQGSSYEQYF. The CDR3 coding sequence is TGTGCCAGCAGCTCCAGACAGGGATCCTCCTACGAGCAGTACTTC.

V usage is TRBV3-1 and J usage is TRBJ2-5; no clear D. This CDR3 comprises 12 residues. Trimming left V 4 bases short and J 11 bases short, with 14 bases between. Germline CDR1 LGHDT, CDR2 YNNKEL (reference sequence). The CDR3 DNA reads TGTGCCAGCAGCCTCCCCCCAGGTCGGCAGTACTTC. Protein: CASSLPPGRQYF.

This clonotype turned up a few times. The J gene is TRBJ1-2, the V gene TRBV24-1, with D possibly matching TRBD1 (6 bases). V lost 2 bases and J lost 3, with 12 bases in between. Germline V gene lookup returns CDR1 KGHDR and CDR2 SFDVKD. This CDR3 comprises 15 residues. CDR3 nucleotides: TGTGCCACCAGTGATTCGCGGACAGCCTACTATGGCTACACCTTC. This translates into CATSDSRTAYYGYTF.

This chain uses TRBV20-1 with TRBJ1-1; the D is unclear. V dropped 4 bases and J dropped 4 bases, with 10 bases sitting between them. This CDR3 has 12 residues. The germline V gene encodes CDR1 DFQATT and CDR2 SNEGSKA (reference sequence). Here the CDR3 reads CSAKSMSTEAFF. The CDR3, as DNA: TGCAGTGCTAAATCCATGAGCACTGAAGCTTTCTTT.

This chain links TRBV20-1 with TRBJ1-5, with no clear D. The CDR3 is made up of 16 amino acids. Germline-derived CDR1 and CDR2 are DFQATT and SNEGSKA (reference sequence). V shed 0 bases and J shed 0 bases, with 12 bases lying between them. The DNA of the CDR3 is TGCAGTGCTAGAGATCTAAGACTGCATAGCAATCAGCCCCAGCATTTT. Encoded protein: CSARDLRLHSNQPQHF.

Concerning this clonotype itself: A much larger clone lies one base from this, so it may be a read error. The V and J genes are TRBV27 and TRBJ2-7; possibly TRBD2 for D (5 bases). Looked up from germline, CDR1 is MNHEY and CDR2 is SMNVEV (reference sequence). The CDR3 length is 13 residues. Trimming removed 11 bases from V and 2 bases from J, with 16 bases in between. Here the CDR3 reads CAGAPSEAYEQYF. The DNA for the CDR3 is TGTGCCGGCGCCCCATCGGAGGCCTACGAGCAGTACTTC.